Each of the 31 T cell receptor beta chains below was sequenced from the same sample in a study of blood T cell repertoires in COVID-19. Clones were sequenced by immunoSEQ multiplex PCR, and TCRdb holds only the in-frame ones, with some missing. The sample has about 220,000 clones; about 82% are singletons. The specimen was peripheral blood. These receptors all stem from a woman aged 70 to 79 with COVID-19, enrolled during active disease.

The chain recombines TRBV7-2 with TRBJ1-6, with 9 positions matching TRBD1. Germline CDR1 and CDR2: SGHTA and FQGNSA. J lost 9 bases, V lost 3 bases, and 3 bases had no gene match. The CDR3 spans 14 residues. CDR3 sequence reads: CASSLDRGGSPLHF. The CDR3 nucleotides read TGTGCCAGCAGCTTGGACAGGGGTGGTTCACCCCTCCACTTT. Supplemented by reference TRBV7-2 and TRBJ1-6, the full variable domain reads GAGVSQSPSNKVTEKGKDVELRCDPISGHTALYWYRQSLGQGLEFLIYFQGNSAPDKSGLPSDRFSAERTGGSVSTLTIQRTQQEDSAVYLCASSLDRGGSPLHFGNGTRLTVT.

The gene calls are TRBV27 and TRBJ1-1, with a weak D call TRBD1 (6 bases). Between the trimmed V and J ends, which lost 1 base and 0 bases, there was a span of 9 bases. Germline V gene data show CDR1 as MNHEY and CDR2 as SMNVEV (reference sequence). CDR3 length equals 15 residues. As DNA, the CDR3 is TGTGCCAGCAGTTTATTCCAGGGGATGAACACTGAAGCTTTCTTT. It is translated as CASSLFQGMNTEAFF.

The J gene is TRBJ2-5, the V gene TRBV13; 15 positions agree with TRBD2. The CDR3 contains 18 residues. With V trimmed by 5 bases and J by 5 bases, 12 bases remained unmatched. Germline V CDR1 and CDR2: PRHDT, FYEKMQ (reference sequence). CDR3 sequence reads: CASSHRGLAGGTPETQYF. The CDR3 DNA sequence: TGTGCCAGCAGCCATAGGGGACTAGCGGGGGGAACCCCGGAGACCCAGTACTTC.

This chain uses TRBV6-6 with TRBJ2-5; 8 nucleotides align to TRBD1. Losses at the gene ends were 2 bases for V and 5 bases for J; bases not matched to a gene: 4. This CDR3 spans 14 amino acids. CDR1 MNHNY and CDR2 SVGAGI come from the germline V gene (reference sequence). CDR3 region: CASSYQDRAETQYF. CDR3 sequence (DNA): TGTGCCAGCAGTTACCAGGACAGGGCCGAGACCCAGTACTTC.

This chain connects TRBV14 to TRBJ2-7; maybe TRBD2 (6 bases). Germline V gene lookup returns CDR1 SGHDN and CDR2 FVKESK. V was trimmed by 4 bases and J by 7 bases, leaving 14 bases between them. The CDR3 is 13 amino acids. In DNA form, the CDR3 reads TGTGCCAGCAGCCCTCAAGGGGCGGGGGAGCAGTACTTC. The encoded protein is CASSPQGAGEQYF.

The J gene is TRBJ2-7, the V gene TRBV11-3; D is undetermined. This CDR3 region has 16 residues. V dropped 5 bases and J dropped 3 bases, with 20 bases sitting between them. Per the germline V gene, CDR1 is SGHNT and CDR2 is YENEEA. The CDR3 loop reads CASSASSSRSFYEQYF. DNA of the CDR3: TGTGCCAGCAGCGCGTCATCCTCGAGGTCCTTCTACGAGCAGTACTTC.

This clone was observed a single time. The chain combines TRBV4-3 with TRBJ1-2; D might be TRBD1 (5 bases). The CDR3 runs to 14 residues. V was clipped by 3 bases and J by 5 bases, with 13 bases between them. CDR1 is LGHNA, CDR2 YSLEER, per germline. CDR3 loop: CASSHQDMMYGYTF. The CDR3 DNA follows: TGCGCCAGCAGCCACCAGGACATGATGTATGGCTACACCTTC.

The chain carries TRBV7-9 and TRBJ1-1; TRBD1 matches 7 bases. This CDR3 spans 14 amino acids. With V trimmed by 7 bases and J by 4 bases, 9 bases remained unmatched. Germline loops: CDR1 SEHNR, CDR2 FQNEAQ (reference sequence). The CDR3 nucleotides are TGTGCCAGCACTCGTCGCCAGGGGGGCACTGAAGCTTTCTTT. Amino acids: CASTRRQGGTEAFF.

This clone was counted only a few times. The CDR3 region is CASSLTGGAGYTF. The CDR3 DNA sequence: TGTGCCAGCAGCCTCACAGGGGGCGCAGGCTACACCTTC. This rearrangement joins TRBV3-1 (or the pseudogene TRBV3-2) to TRBJ1-2; TRBD1 aligns across 9 bases. There are 13 residues in the CDR3. Germline V CDR1 and CDR2: LGHDT, YNNKEL (reference sequence). J gave up 8 bases and V 4 bases, and 5 bases lay outside the gene matches.

The CDR3 loop reads CASGLVLGLTSGRHNEQFF. The CDR3 DNA reads as TGTGCTAGTGGTTTGGTACTAGGGTTGACTAGCGGGAGACACAATGAGCAGTTCTTC. J is TRBJ2-1 and V is TRBV12-5; 12 bases match TRBD2. This CDR3 comprises 19 residues. The germline V gene has CDR1 LGHNT and CDR2 FRNRAP. V was clipped by 0 bases and J by 5 bases; unmatched bases: 11.

This chain uses TRBV3-1 (or the pseudogene TRBV3-2) with TRBJ2-7; 9 nucleotides agree with TRBD2. The V and J ends lost 6 bases and 6 bases, in that order; junction bases with no gene match: 9. CDR1 is LGHDT, CDR2 YNNKEL, per germline (reference sequence). The CDR3 sequence is 14 residues long. The CDR3 spells CASSRHNSGSEQYF. The CDR3 DNA follows: TGTGCCAGCAGTCGCCACAATAGCGGGAGCGAGCAGTACTTC.

The rearrangement links TRBV19 to TRBJ1-1, with 10 nucleotides matching TRBD1. The CDR3 covers 16 residues. Unmatched junction bases numbered 6, after V lost 5 bases and J lost 0 bases. CDR1 is LNHDA, CDR2 SQIVND, per germline (reference sequence). CDR3 in DNA: TGTGCCAGTAGTCTACAGGACAGGGGGATGAACACTGAAGCTTTCTTT. Translated: CASSLQDRGMNTEAFF.

The CDR3 DNA is TGTGCCACTACACTAAACAGGGGCACCGGGGAGCTGTTTTTT. It yields the protein CATTLNRGTGELFF. The chain couples TRBV19 to TRBJ2-2, with 7 bases that match TRBD1. Germline V gives CDR1 LNHDA, CDR2 SQIVND (reference sequence). J lost 4 bases, V lost 10 bases, and 9 bases had no gene match. This CDR3 comprises 14 residues.

This clone was observed a handful of times. The chain combines TRBV29-1 with TRBJ1-1; D possibly corresponds to TRBD1 (5 bases). Deletions cut 2 bases from V and 4 bases from J, with 26 bases between. Germline CDR1 and CDR2: SQVTM and ANQGSEA. The CDR3 is 18 amino acids. Written as DNA, the CDR3 is TGCAGCGTTGAACCGTCGGGGAGGGGAGTTCGAAAGAGCACTGAAGCTTTCTTT. As protein: CSVEPSGRGVRKSTEAFF.

This chain links TRBV19 with TRBJ2-5; 9 positions agree with TRBD1. V was pared by 3 bases and J by 9 bases, with 5 bases of the junction left unmatched. The CDR3 has 13 amino acids. Germline CDR1 and CDR2: LNHDA and SQIVND (reference sequence). The CDR3, as DNA: TGTGCCAGTAGTATCCGGGACAGGGAATCCCAGTACTTC. This translates into CASSIRDRESQYF.

This rearrangement joins TRBV6-4 to TRBJ1-2; D perhaps matches TRBD1 (5 bases). Between the trimmed V and J ends, which lost 5 bases and 5 bases, there was a span of 18 bases. Per the germline V gene, CDR1 is MRHNA and CDR2 is SNTAGT. The CDR3 runs to 15 residues. CDR3 nucleotide sequence: TGTGCCAGCAGTCCAGACCCGGGGGGAGGTTATGGCTACACCTTC. Translated: CASSPDPGGGYGYTF.

The chain employs TRBV25-1 and TRBJ1-2, with D hard to call. Germline-derived CDR1 and CDR2 are MGHDK and SYGVNS. This CDR3 is 12 amino acids long. V was cut by 7 bases and J by 3 bases, with 9 bases left in between. CDR3 sequence reads: CASTYGDYGYTF. CDR3 bases: TGTGCCAGCACCTACGGGGACTATGGCTACACCTTC.

The rearrangement joins TRBV19 to TRBJ2-7, with D tentatively TRBD1 (6 bases). V lost 0 bases and J 7 bases, leaving 13 bases between the germline ends. There are 14 residues in the CDR3. Germline assignment: CDR1 LNHDA and CDR2 SQIVND (reference sequence). The CDR3 DNA follows: TGTGCCAGTAGTATAGATGGCAGGGGTGGAGAGCAGTACTTC. Protein: CASSIDGRGGEQYF.

The CDR3 sequence: CASSIKFTFSGREADTQYF. In nucleotides, the CDR3 is TGTGCCAGTAGTATCAAATTTACTTTTAGCGGGAGGGAAGCAGATACGCAGTATTTT. The J gene is TRBJ2-3, the V gene TRBV19, with 11 positions matching TRBD2. Germline values: CDR1 LNHDA, CDR2 SQIVND (reference sequence). The J segment lost 4 bases and the V segment lost 3 bases, leaving 15 bases of the junction unmatched. There are 19 residues in the CDR3.

The V gene is TRBV6-2 or TRBV6-3, the J gene TRBJ1-5, with a possible D match to TRBD1 (5 bases). Germline CDR1 is MNHEY and CDR2 is SVGEGT. V was clipped by 6 bases and J by 9 bases, with 18 bases between them. This CDR3 has 14 residues. The CDR3 coding sequence is TGTGCCAGCAGCCCTAGTTCGACAGTTTTGCCCCAGCATTTT. It encodes CASSPSSTVLPQHF.

The chain combines TRBV7-3 with TRBJ2-5, with TRBD2 identical over 14 bases. This CDR3 comprises 17 residues. The V and J ends lost 5 bases and 4 bases, in that order; junction bases with no gene match: 9. Per the germline V gene, CDR1 is SGHTA and CDR2 is FQGTGA. CDR3 residues: CASSPGGLAGVAETQYF. The CDR3 coding sequence is TGTGCCAGCAGCCCAGGGGGACTAGCGGGAGTGGCAGAGACCCAGTACTTC.

This chain joins TRBV7-2 and TRBJ1-2, with 7 positions matching TRBD1. With 3 bases clipped from V and 6 bases from J, the junction kept 10 bases outside the gene matches. Germline V CDR1 and CDR2: SGHTA, FQGNSA. The length of the CDR3 is 15 residues. CDR3 nucleotide sequence: TGTGCCAGCAGCTTCACCACGACAGGGAGCAATGGCTACACCTTC. This translates into CASSFTTTGSNGYTF.

V gene TRBV28 combines with J gene TRBJ2-7, with 8 bases fitting TRBD2. V shed 5 bases and J 0 bases; nucleotides not matched to a gene: 6. This CDR3 comprises 15 residues. Germline CDR1 is MDHEN and CDR2 is SYDVKM. The CDR3 loop is CASSRHGGASYEQYF. CDR3 nucleotide sequence: TGTGCCAGCAGTCGACACGGGGGGGCCTCCTACGAGCAGTACTTC.

This chain links TRBV5-6 with TRBJ2-5; the D gene is possibly TRBD2 (5 bases). Germline V gene lookup returns CDR1 SGHDT and CDR2 YYEEEE. The germline V and J ends were trimmed by 5 bases and 5 bases, with 13 bases remaining between them. The CDR3 is made up of 13 amino acids. The CDR3 DNA sequence: TGTGCCAGCAGGCTAGGCGGGTTTGAGACCCAGTACTTC. Protein product: CASRLGGFETQYF.

This clone was observed once. The V and J genes are TRBV11-2 and TRBJ2-1; 10 bases are a match to TRBD2. This CDR3 has 14 residues. CDR1 is SGHAT, CDR2 FQNNGV, per germline. V gave up 4 bases and J gave up 9 bases; unmatched junction bases: 6. CDR3 region: CASSYSGRFVEQFF. The CDR3 nucleotides read TGTGCCAGCAGCTATAGCGGGAGGTTTGTTGAGCAGTTCTTC.

In its sample, this clone was seen once. This chain joins TRBV3-1 (or the pseudogene TRBV3-2) and TRBJ2-1; the D gene is possibly TRBD1 (6 bases). Germline-derived CDR1 and CDR2 are LGHDT and YNNKEL (reference sequence). The germline V and J ends were trimmed by 1 base and 10 bases, with 8 bases remaining between them. The CDR3 covers 12 residues. The CDR3 protein is CASSQAQGEQFF. CDR3 sequence (DNA): TGTGCCAGCAGCCAAGCCCAGGGGGAGCAGTTCTTC.

This clone was seen a few times. The rearrangement joins TRBV7-9 to TRBJ1-5; 10 nucleotides align to TRBD1. The CDR3 has 14 amino acids. V lost 4 bases to trimming and J lost 7 bases; unmatched junction nucleotides: 4. Looked up from germline, CDR1 is SEHNR and CDR2 is FQNEAQ (reference sequence). CDR3 residues: CASSSGTGAQPQHF. In DNA form, the CDR3 reads TGTGCCAGCAGCTCCGGGACAGGGGCCCAGCCCCAGCATTTT.

The chain couples TRBV7-3 to TRBJ1-1; maybe TRBD1 (6 bases). CDR1 is SGHTA and CDR2 is FQGTGA in the germline V gene. The V end lost 3 bases, the J end lost 0 bases, and 14 bases lay between the germline ends. The CDR3 spans 16 residues. The DNA for the CDR3 is TGTGCCAGCAGCTTCACAGGGACGAAAATGAACACTGAAGCTTTCTTT. It encodes CASSFTGTKMNTEAFF.

The chain uses TRBV5-8 and TRBJ2-1, with D perhaps TRBD1 (6 bases). In germline, CDR1 is SGHTS, CDR2 YDEGEE. Trimming took off 0 bases at V and 14 bases at J, with 9 bases between the two ends. The CDR3 totals 11 residues. The chain's CDR3 is CASSLVAGEFF. The CDR3, as DNA: TGTGCCAGCAGCTTGGTTGCAGGGGAGTTCTTC.

This chain's CDR3 is CATSDSSTGLETQYF. The CDR3 DNA sequence: TGTGCCACCAGTGATTCTTCGACAGGGCTGGAGACCCAGTACTTC. The V gene is TRBV24-1, the J gene TRBJ2-5, with 7 bases matching TRBD1. The CDR3 sequence is 15 residues long. V dropped 2 bases and J dropped 5; count of bases not matched to a gene: 7. Germline V gene sequence: CDR1 KGHDR, CDR2 SFDVKD.

In this sample, this clone turned up a few times. The V gene is TRBV7-3, the J gene TRBJ1-1, with no clear D. V was cut by 5 bases and J by 7 bases, with 11 bases left in between. This CDR3 is built from 12 residues. Germline values: CDR1 SGHTA, CDR2 FQGTGA. CDR3 residues: CASSPSGGEAFF. The CDR3 DNA reads TGTGCCAGCAGCCCGTCGGGAGGTGAAGCTTTCTTT.